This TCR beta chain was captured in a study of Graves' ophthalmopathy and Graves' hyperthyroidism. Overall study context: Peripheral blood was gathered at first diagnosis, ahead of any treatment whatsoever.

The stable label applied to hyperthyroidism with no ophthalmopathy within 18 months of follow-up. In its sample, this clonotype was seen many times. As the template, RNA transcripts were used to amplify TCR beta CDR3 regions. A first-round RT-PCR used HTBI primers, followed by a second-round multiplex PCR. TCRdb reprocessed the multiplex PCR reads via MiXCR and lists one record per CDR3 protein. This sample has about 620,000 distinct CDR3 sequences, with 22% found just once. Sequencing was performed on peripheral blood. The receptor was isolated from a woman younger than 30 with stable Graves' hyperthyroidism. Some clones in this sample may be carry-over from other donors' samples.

CDR3 sequence: CASSQETGGLNTEAFF. CDR3 bases: TGCGCCAGCAGCCAAGAAACAGGGGGGCTCAACACTGAAGCTTTCTTT. The chain uses TRBV4-1 and TRBJ1-1; 8 bases fit TRBD1. Looked up from germline, CDR1 is MGHRA and CDR2 is YSYEKL. After removal of 0 bases from V and 2 bases from J, the junction contained 5 bases not matched to a gene. The CDR3 totals 16 residues.